The source of this T cell receptor (beta chain) is a study of blood T cell repertoires in COVID-19. Profiled with immunoSEQ multiplex PCR; TCRdb holds only in-frame clones, not every one. This sample carries approximately 310,000 clones, roughly nine tenths of them seen once, and the ten largest clones take approximately 5.5%. The V and J ends lost 2 bases and 2 bases, in that order; junction bases with no gene match: 8. The germline CDR1 and CDR2 sequences are SGHAT and FQNNGV. The CDR3 is 17 residues long. Residents of about two dozen US areas, aged 18 to 89 years, made up the participants. Participants had their cohort set by participant-reported clinical history. Recovered participants had two consecutive negative NP/OP PCR tests, healthcare professional clearance, or symptom resolution.

The J gene is TRBJ2-2, the V gene TRBV11-2; TRBD2 matches 7 bases. The source material was PBMCs or T cells enriched from blood (not recorded which). The sequence came from a man between 60 and 70 years old who had recovered from COVID-19. The CDR3, as DNA: TGTGCCAGCAGCTTAATCGGGGGGACTGTAAACACCGGGGAGCTGTTTTTT. Its translation: CASSLIGGTVNTGELFF. The full variable domain, rest sourced from reference TRBV11-2 and TRBJ2-2, is EAGVAQSPRYKIIEKRQSVAFWCNPISGHATLYWYQQILGQGPKLLIQFQNNGVVDDSQLPKDRFSAERLKGVDSTLKIQPAKLEDSAVYLCASSLIGGTVNTGELFFGEGSRLTVL.